These T cell receptor beta chains were read from a single sample in a study of blood T cells in healthy people across ages. TCRdb independently ran MiXCR on the 5' RACE reads; one entry per CDR3 protein. This table has roughly 700,000 distinct CDR3 sequences, around 49% appearing once. Sequencing was done on a sample of blood. Source of these receptors: a woman aged 55-75 years in good health. Each CDR3 is given with its conserved first and last residue. The D gene is left open where the match is weak. Rows may omit the clone size; those that give it use once, few, many or a size class.

TRBV20-1	-	few	TRBJ2-7	CSATDSYGQYF	TGCAGTGCTACAGACTCCTACGGGCAGTACTTC
TRBV28	-	-	TRBJ2-7	CASSSVSGAREQYF	TGTGCCAGCAGTTCCGTCTCGGGGGCGCGGGAGCAGTACTTC
TRBV12-3/TRBV12-4	TRBD1	-	TRBJ1-5	CASSSDRGPQHF	TGTGCCAGCAGTTCGGACAGGGGGCCCCAGCATTTT
TRBV20-1	TRBD2	-	TRBJ2-7	CSARLLAGVTYEQYF	TGCAGTGCCCGACTACTAGCGGGAGTGACCTACGAGCAGTACTTC
TRBV20-1	-	few	TRBJ2-7	CSGGQRGSYEQYF	TGCAGTGGAGGTCAGCGCGGGTCCTACGAGCAGTACTTC
TRBV20-1	-	-	TRBJ2-7	CSARPSVSDEQYF	TGCAGTGCTCGCCCTAGCGTTTCAGACGAGCAGTACTTC
TRBV7-2	TRBD2	-	TRBJ2-3	CASSSRAGLAGASSTDTQYF	TGTGCCAGCAGCTCACGGGCTGGACTAGCGGGAGCCTCTAGCACAGATACGCAGTATTTT
TRBV27	TRBD1	-	TRBJ2-7	CASSLLGQTYEQYF	TGTGCCAGCAGTTTACTGGGACAGACCTACGAGCAGTACTTC
TRBV5-5	-	-	TRBJ1-2	CASSYDQGNYGYTF	TGTGCCAGCAGCTACGACCAGGGTAACTATGGCTACACCTTC
TRBV6-2/TRBV6-3	-	few	TRBJ2-7	CASSPDWVYEQYF	TGTGCCAGCAGCCCTGATTGGGTCTACGAGCAGTACTTC
TRBV4-2	TRBD1	-	TRBJ1-5	CASSHVGTGFMVRVQPQHF	TGTGCCAGCAGCCATGTCGGGACAGGGTTTATGGTTAGGGTTCAGCCCCAGCATTTT
TRBV10-3	TRBD1	few	TRBJ1-6	CAISETPGGPPLHF	TGTGCCATCAGTGAGACACCAGGGGGGCCTCCCCTCCACTTT
TRBV7-2	TRBD1	few	TRBJ1-6	CASSRNRGLTSPLHF	TGTGCCAGCAGCAGGAACAGGGGGCTTACTTCACCCCTCCACTTT
TRBV4-3	-	-	TRBJ1-2	CASSQDFRGHADGYTF	TGCGCCAGCAGCCAAGATTTTAGGGGCCACGCGGATGGCTACACCTTC
TRBV4-1	-	-	TRBJ2-3	CASSHLSTDTQYF	TGCGCCAGCAGCCACCTGAGCACAGATACGCAGTATTTT
TRBV7-2	-	-	TRBJ1-6	CASSSAEGLVGSPLHF	TGTGCCAGCAGCTCCGCCGAGGGGCTAGTCGGTTCACCCCTCCACTTT
TRBV12-3/TRBV12-4	-	-	TRBJ2-7	CASSFSLGSEQYF	TGTGCCAGCAGTTTTTCATTGGGGAGCGAGCAGTACTTC
TRBV6-2/TRBV6-3	-	few	TRBJ1-2	CASSYDSVLWGYTF	TGTGCCAGCAGTTACGACAGCGTCCTTTGGGGCTACACCTTC
TRBV7-2	TRBD2	-	TRBJ2-3	CASSLGEGTDTQYF	TGTGCCAGCAGCTTAGGGGAGGGGACAGATACGCAGTATTTT
TRBV20-1	-	few	TRBJ2-3	CSARDPRRARGDTQYF	TGCAGTGCTAGAGACCCAAGGAGAGCGCGAGGGGATACGCAGTATTTT
TRBV20-1	TRBD1	-	TRBJ2-7	CSASDGQAPLDYEQYF	TGCAGTGCTAGTGACGGACAGGCTCCTCTGGACTACGAGCAGTACTTC
TRBV7-3	-	-	TRBJ2-1	CASSLSPGLGDNEQFF	TGTGCCAGCAGCTTAAGCCCAGGGTTGGGTGACAATGAGCAGTTCTTC
TRBV9	-	-	TRBJ2-5	CASSVASGTYQETQYF	TGTGCCAGCAGCGTAGCAAGCGGAACGTACCAAGAGACCCAGTACTTC
TRBV25-1	TRBD2	many	TRBJ2-7	CASSGGLAEISYNEQYF	TGTGCCAGCAGTGGGGGACTAGCGGAAATCTCCTACAATGAGCAGTACTTC
TRBV7-2	TRBD2	many	TRBJ2-7	CASRLAGAYEQYF	TGTGCCAGCAGGCTAGCGGGGGCGTACGAGCAGTACTTC
TRBV20-1	TRBD2	many	TRBJ2-3	CSAPLSGKGDTQYF	TGCAGTGCTCCCCTTAGCGGGAAGGGAGATACGCAGTATTTT
TRBV7-2	-	many	TRBJ1-5	CASSLDPRQPQHF	TGTGCCAGCAGCTTAGATCCGCGTCAGCCCCAGCATTTT
TRBV12-3/TRBV12-4	-	-	TRBJ2-3	CASSSQGATDTQYF	TGTGCCAGCAGTTCACAGGGTGCCACAGATACGCAGTATTTT
TRBV20-1	TRBD2	few	TRBJ2-7	CSANGLADSYEQYF	TGCAGTGCTAATGGGCTAGCGGACTCCTACGAGCAGTACTTC
TRBV20-1	-	-	TRBJ1-2	CSAGRAQDRGYTF	TGCAGTGCGGGGAGAGCCCAGGATCGGGGCTACACCTTC
TRBV29-1	-	few	TRBJ1-2	CSVVAEDYGYTF	TGCAGCGTTGTGGCAGAAGACTATGGCTACACCTTC
TRBV21-1	-	-	TRBJ2-7	CASSPRGADEQYF	TGTGCCAGCAGCCCCCGAGGGGCCGATGAGCAGTACTTC
TRBV2	-	once	TRBJ1-1	CASSASRDTEAFF	TGTGCCAGCAGTGCATCCAGGGACACTGAAGCTTTCTTT
TRBV30	-	few	TRBJ1-1	CAWSVLMNTEAFF	TGTGCCTGGAGTGTATTAATGAACACTGAAGCTTTCTTT
TRBV6-6	-	few	TRBJ2-3	CASSRARDTQYF	TGTGCCAGCTCGAGGGCGCGAGATACGCAGTATTTT
TRBV20-1	-	-	TRBJ1-5	CSARANQPQHF	TGCAGTGCTAGGGCCAATCAGCCCCAGCATTTT
TRBV3-1	-	few	TRBJ2-7	CASSQDPSVKGLLGYEQYF	TGTGCCAGCAGCCAAGATCCTTCCGTAAAGGGATTATTGGGCTACGAGCAGTACTTC
TRBV18	-	many	TRBJ2-1	CASSTPDRASDEQFF	TGTGCCAGCTCGACCCCCGATAGAGCGTCGGATGAGCAGTTCTTC
TRBV7-3	-	few	TRBJ2-3	CASSLTGASTDTQYF	TGTGCCAGCAGCTTGACAGGCGCTAGCACAGATACGCAGTATTTT
TRBV4-3	TRBD2	-	TRBJ2-1	CASSLGLGYNEQFF	TGCGCCAGCAGCCTTGGACTAGGCTACAATGAGCAGTTCTTC
TRBV3-1	-	-	TRBJ1-5	CASSQGWDSNQPQHF	TGTGCCAGCAGCCAAGGCTGGGATAGCAATCAGCCCCAGCATTTT
TRBV29-1	-	few	TRBJ2-3	CSGKGYTQYF	TGCAGCGGTAAAGGGTATACGCAGTATTTT
TRBV7-9	-	once	TRBJ2-4	CASSSPRGRSENIQYF	TGTGCCAGCAGCTCCCCTCGAGGGCGATCAGAAAACATTCAGTACTTC
TRBV6-6	-	-	TRBJ2-1	CASGYPLASGYNGQFF	TGTGCCAGCGGTTACCCGCTAGCGAGTGGCTACAATGGGCAGTTCTTC
TRBV10-3	TRBD2	-	TRBJ2-5	CATETSGTHNEQYF	TGTGCCACCGAAACTAGCGGGACTCACAATGAGCAGTACTTC
TRBV29-1	TRBD1	-	TRBJ1-2	CSVATGAGLYGYTF	TGCAGCGTTGCAACAGGGGCAGGGCTCTATGGCTACACCTTC
TRBV6-6	-	-	TRBJ1-2	CASRYGLGYGYTF	TGTGCCAGCAGATATGGACTGGGCTATGGCTACACCTTC
TRBV29-1	TRBD1	-	TRBJ1-4	CSAGTANNEKLFF	TGCAGCGCGGGGACAGCCAATAATGAAAAACTGTTTTTT
TRBV6-5	-	-	TRBJ1-6	CASSYSQAGSPLHF	TGTGCCAGCAGTTACAGTCAGGCGGGCTCACCCCTCCACTTT
TRBV4-2	TRBD2	few	TRBJ2-3	CASSQDKGTSQADTQYF	TGTGCCAGCAGCCAAGATAAGGGGACTAGCCAAGCAGATACGCAGTATTTT
TRBV18	TRBD1	-	TRBJ2-7	CASSPMDRVYEQYF	TGTGCCAGCTCACCAATGGACAGGGTCTACGAGCAGTACTTC
TRBV3-1	-	-	TRBJ1-2	CASSQASPSGGYTF	TGTGCCAGCAGCCAAGCGTCACCGTCGGGCGGCTACACCTTC
TRBV4-3	-	-	TRBJ2-1	CAISQEYSEQFF	TGCGCCATCAGCCAAGAGTACTCCGAGCAGTTCTTC
TRBV29-1	-	-	TRBJ2-7	CSVEGTGSSHEQYF	TGCAGCGTTGAAGGTACAGGTTCGTCCCACGAGCAGTACTTC
TRBV5-1	TRBD1	few	TRBJ2-7	CASSLTPTGGYEQYF	TGCGCCAGCAGCTTGACTCCGACAGGGGGCTACGAGCAGTACTTC